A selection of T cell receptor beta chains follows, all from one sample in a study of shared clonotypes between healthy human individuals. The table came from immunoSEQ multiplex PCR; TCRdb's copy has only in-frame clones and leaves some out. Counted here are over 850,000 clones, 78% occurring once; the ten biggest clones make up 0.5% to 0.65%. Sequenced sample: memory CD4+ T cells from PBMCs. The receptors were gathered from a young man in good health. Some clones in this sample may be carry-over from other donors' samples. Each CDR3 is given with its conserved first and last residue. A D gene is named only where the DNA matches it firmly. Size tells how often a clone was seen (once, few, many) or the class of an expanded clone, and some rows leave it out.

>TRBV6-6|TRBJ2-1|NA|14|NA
TGTGCCAGCAGTTACCCCGAGCTTCTCAATGAGCAGTTCTTC
CASSYPELLNEQFF
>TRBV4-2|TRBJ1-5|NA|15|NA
TGTGCCAGCAGCCAAGCCGTTTATAGCAATCAGCCCCAGCATTTT
CASSQAVYSNQPQHF
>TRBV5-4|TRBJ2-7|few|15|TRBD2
TGTGCCAGCAGTAAACTAGCGGGAGGGCTAGACGAGCAGTACTTC
CASSKLAGGLDEQYF
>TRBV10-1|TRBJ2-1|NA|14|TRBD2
TGCGCCAGCAGTGAGCTCGCCTCCGGGAGGGTGCCGTTCTTC
CASSELASGRVPFF
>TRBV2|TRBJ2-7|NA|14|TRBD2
TGTGCCAGCAGTAGACTAGCGGGGGCCTACGAGCAGTACTTC
CASSRLAGAYEQYF
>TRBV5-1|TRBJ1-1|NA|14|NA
TGCGCCAGCCATCGAGCTGTGAGGGGCCCCGAAGCTTTCTTT
CASHRAVRGPEAFF
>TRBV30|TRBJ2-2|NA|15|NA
TGTGCCTGGAGCGCCGGGACTCACAACACCGGGGAGCTGTTTTTT
CAWSAGTHNTGELFF
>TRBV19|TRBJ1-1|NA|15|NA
TGTGCCAGTACCAAACCAGGGCCCACGAACACTGAAGCTTTCTTT
CASTKPGPTNTEAFF
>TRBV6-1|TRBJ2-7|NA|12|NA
TGTGCCAGCATGGCCAGCTCCTACGAGCAGTACTTC
CASMASSYEQYF
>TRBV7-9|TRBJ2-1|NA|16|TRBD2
TGTGCCAGCAGCCCCCCCGGGACTAGATTCCTCCATGAGCAGTTCTTC
CASSPPGTRFLHEQFF
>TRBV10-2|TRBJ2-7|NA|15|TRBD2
TGCGCCAGCAGTACCGCCGGGACTAGCTCAAACGAGCAGTACTTC
CASSTAGTSSNEQYF
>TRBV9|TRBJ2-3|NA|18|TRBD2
TGTGCCAGCAGCGTAGGCTTCTTAGCGGGAGGCCGCACAGATACGCAGTATTTT
CASSVGFLAGGRTDTQYF
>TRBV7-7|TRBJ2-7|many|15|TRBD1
TGTGCCAGCAGCTTACGGACAGGGGGCTTCTACGAGCAGTACTTC
CASSLRTGGFYEQYF
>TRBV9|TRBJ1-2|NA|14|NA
TGTGCCAGCAAGAGGGCAGTTTCTAACTATGGCTACACCTTC
CASKRAVSNYGYTF
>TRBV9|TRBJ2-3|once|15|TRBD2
TGTGCCAGCAGCGTAGGAAGCGGGACTTCAGATACGCAGTATTTT
CASSVGSGTSDTQYF
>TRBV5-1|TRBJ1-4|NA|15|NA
TGCGCCAGCAGCCAAGATACGATGCGGAATGAAAAACTGTTTTTT
CASSQDTMRNEKLFF
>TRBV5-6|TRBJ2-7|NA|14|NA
TGTGCCAGCAGCTTGGCCGGGACACCCTACGAGCAGTACTTC
CASSLAGTPYEQYF